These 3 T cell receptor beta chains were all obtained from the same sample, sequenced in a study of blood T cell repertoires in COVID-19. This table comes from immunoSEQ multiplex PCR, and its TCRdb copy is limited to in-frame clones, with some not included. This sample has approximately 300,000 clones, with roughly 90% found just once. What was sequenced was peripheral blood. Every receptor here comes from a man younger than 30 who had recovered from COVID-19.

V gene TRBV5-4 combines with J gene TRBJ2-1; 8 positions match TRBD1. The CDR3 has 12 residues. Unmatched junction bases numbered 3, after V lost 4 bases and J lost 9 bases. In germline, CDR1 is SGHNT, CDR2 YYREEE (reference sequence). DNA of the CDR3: TGTGCCAGCAGCCCGACAGGGGCTGAGCAGTTCTTC. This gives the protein CASSPTGAEQFF.

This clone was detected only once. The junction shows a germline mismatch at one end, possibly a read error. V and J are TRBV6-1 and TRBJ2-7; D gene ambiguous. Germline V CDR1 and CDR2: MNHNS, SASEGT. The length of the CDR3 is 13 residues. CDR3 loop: CASSEVVSSRWDF. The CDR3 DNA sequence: TGTGCCAGCAGTGAAGTCGTCAGCAGCAGGTGGGACTTC.

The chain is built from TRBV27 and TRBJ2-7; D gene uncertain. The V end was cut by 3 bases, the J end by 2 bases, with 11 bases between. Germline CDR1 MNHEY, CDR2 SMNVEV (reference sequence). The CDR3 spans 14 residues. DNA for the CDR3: TGTGCCAGCAGTTTCGGTCTAGGTACCTACGAGCAGTACTTC. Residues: CASSFGLGTYEQYF.